This T cell receptor beta chain appears in the sequencing data of a study of OX40 agonist ivuxolimab in advanced cancers. Overall study context: An agonistic anti-OX40 (CD134) antibody, ivuxolimab, was used to treat the patients. Age averaged around 60 years (range about 23 to 80), and roughly 80% were male.

Whole-study results and caveats: On average, CD8+ T cells showed a greater number of expanded clones than CD4+. Also present in some nonresponders was a low level of normalized T-cell clonal expansion.

Clones were sequenced by immunoSEQ multiplex PCR, and TCRdb holds only the in-frame ones, with some missing. Among 60,000 to 85,000 clones listed, 85% to 90% were seen once. For this clone: Antigen unknown.

V shed 3 bases and J shed 3 bases, with 10 bases lying between them. This CDR3 is 13 amino acids long. From germline, CDR1 is SGHRS and CDR2 YFSETQ. The source material was CD4+ or CD8+ T cells sorted from blood, sampled in a trial of the OX40 agonist ivuxolimab. V is TRBV5-1 and J is TRBJ2-7; weak D call: TRBD1 (6 bases). This TCR came from an adult with an advanced solid tumor such as melanoma, head and neck, liver or kidney cancer. CDR3 DNA sequence: TGCGCCAGCAGCTCAGCGACAGGCTACGAGCAGTACTTC. Its translation: CASSSATGYEQYF.